The T cell receptor (beta chain) described here comes from a study of T cell responses to AZD1222 COVID-19 vaccine. General observations from the study: Once two AZD1222 doses were given, Spike-specific TCR breadth and depth went up. With dominance at 160-218 and 743-854, vaccine-associated CD4 TCRs spanned spike.

Germline V CDR1 and CDR2: MNHEY, SMNVEV (reference sequence). Trimming removed 7 bases from V and 1 base from J, with 4 bases in between. CDR3 length equals 11 residues. A word on this clone: The antigen is not known.

Only in-frame clones appear in the TCRdb table, and some are missing; sequencing was by immunoSEQ multiplex PCR. The sample consists of approximately 150,000 clones, around 88% of them appearing once. The sequence was obtained from an adult in good health. The sample here was peripheral blood, taken on day 0 of AZD1222 vaccination. The chain employs TRBV27 and TRBJ1-1; D is undetermined. The chain's CDR3 is CASIGNTEAFF. CDR3 nucleotide sequence: TGTGCCAGCATCGGGAACACTGAAGCTTTCTTT.